Listed here are 5 T cell receptor beta chains from one sample, sequenced in a study of T cell responses to AZD1222 COVID-19 vaccine. TCRdb keeps only in-frame clones here, not all; method: immunoSEQ multiplex PCR. The table lists about 110,000 clones, about 88% of them singletons. Specimen: peripheral blood, collected on day 0 of AZD1222 vaccination. The receptors were gathered from an adult in good health.

The chain carries TRBV6-5 and TRBJ1-1; TRBD1 might be the D (5 bases). Germline CDR1 MNHEY, CDR2 SVGAGI. The CDR3 length is 14 residues. V was pared by 0 bases and J by 6 bases, with 11 bases between. CDR3 amino acids: CASSYSVGGAEAFF. The CDR3 DNA is TGTGCCAGCAGTTACTCCGTCGGGGGGGCTGAAGCTTTCTTT.

The chain has TRBV7-9 and TRBJ2-1; 9 bases agree with TRBD2. CDR3 length: 16 amino acids. Germline-derived CDR1 and CDR2 are SEHNR and FQNEAQ (reference sequence). With 5 bases clipped from V and 5 bases from J, the junction kept 10 bases outside the gene matches. CDR3 DNA: TGTGCCAGCAGCCGAGGGGGCGGGAGGGCCCACAATGAGCAGTTCTTC. It specifies CASSRGGGRAHNEQFF.

This sequence joins TRBV30 and TRBJ1-2; no clear D gene. The germline CDR1 and CDR2 sequences are GTSNPN and SVGIG (reference sequence). Trimming shortened V by 3 bases and J by 13 bases, and 15 bases separated the two germline ends. The CDR3 extends over 11 amino acids. CDR3 protein: CAWSHLERCTF. Written as DNA, the CDR3 is TGTGCCTGGAGCCATCTCGAGCGGTGCACCTTC.

This clone was detected only a few times. DNA of the CDR3: TGCGCCAGCAGCCCTTGGGGGACAAACACTGAAGCTTTCTTT. Translated: CASSPWGTNTEAFF. The chain couples TRBV5-1 to TRBJ1-1, with D maybe TRBD1 (6 bases). Trimming took 4 bases from V and 2 from J, leaving 12 bases between them. The germline V gene has CDR1 SGHRS and CDR2 YFSETQ. This CDR3 has 14 residues.

The chain joins TRBV24-1 to TRBJ1-4, with 8 bases lining up with TRBD1. In germline, CDR1 is KGHDR, CDR2 SFDVKD. The junction had 6 bases not matched to a gene; V was cut back by 1 base and J by 3 bases. The CDR3 has 17 residues. The CDR3 sequence is CATSDLPWTGPNEKLFF. The CDR3 coding sequence is TGTGCCACCAGTGATTTACCCTGGACAGGGCCTAATGAAAAACTGTTTTTT.